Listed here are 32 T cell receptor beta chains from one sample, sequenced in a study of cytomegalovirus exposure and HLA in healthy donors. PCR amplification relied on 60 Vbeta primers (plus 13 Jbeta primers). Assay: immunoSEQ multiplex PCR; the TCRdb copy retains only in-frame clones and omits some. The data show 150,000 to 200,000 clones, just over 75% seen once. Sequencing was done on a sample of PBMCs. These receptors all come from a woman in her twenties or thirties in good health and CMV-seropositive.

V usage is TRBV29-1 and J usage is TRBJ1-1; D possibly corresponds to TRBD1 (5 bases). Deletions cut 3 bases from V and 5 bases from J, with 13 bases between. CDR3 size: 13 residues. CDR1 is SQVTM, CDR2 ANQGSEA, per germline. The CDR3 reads CSVDSREGTEAFF. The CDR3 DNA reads TGCAGCGTTGATTCCCGGGAGGGGACTGAAGCTTTCTTT.

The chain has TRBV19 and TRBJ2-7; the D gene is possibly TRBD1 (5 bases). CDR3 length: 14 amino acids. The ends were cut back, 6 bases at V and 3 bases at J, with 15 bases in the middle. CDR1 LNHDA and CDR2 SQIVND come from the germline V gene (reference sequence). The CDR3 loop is CASSPGMQGYEQYF. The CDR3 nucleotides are TGTGCCAGTAGCCCAGGGATGCAAGGCTACGAGCAGTACTTC.

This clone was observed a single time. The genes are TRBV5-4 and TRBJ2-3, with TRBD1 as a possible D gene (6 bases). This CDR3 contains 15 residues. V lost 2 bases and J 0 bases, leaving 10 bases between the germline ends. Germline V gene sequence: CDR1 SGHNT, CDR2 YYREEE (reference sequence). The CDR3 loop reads CASSLPGQSTDTQYF. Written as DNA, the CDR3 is TGTGCCAGCAGCTTACCGGGACAAAGCACAGATACGCAGTATTTT.

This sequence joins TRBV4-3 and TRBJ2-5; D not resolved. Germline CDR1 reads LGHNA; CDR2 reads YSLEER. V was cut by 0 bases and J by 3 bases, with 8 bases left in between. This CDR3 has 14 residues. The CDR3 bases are TGCGCCAGCAGCCAAGATCTCTTAAAAGAGACCCAGTACTTC. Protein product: CASSQDLLKETQYF.

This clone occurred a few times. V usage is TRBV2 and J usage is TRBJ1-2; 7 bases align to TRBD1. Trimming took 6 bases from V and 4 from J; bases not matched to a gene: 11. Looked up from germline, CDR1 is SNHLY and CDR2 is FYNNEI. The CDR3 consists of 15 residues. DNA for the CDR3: TGTGCCAGCAGGGTCACAGGGGTGGCGGCCTATGGCTACACCTTC. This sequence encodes CASRVTGVAAYGYTF.

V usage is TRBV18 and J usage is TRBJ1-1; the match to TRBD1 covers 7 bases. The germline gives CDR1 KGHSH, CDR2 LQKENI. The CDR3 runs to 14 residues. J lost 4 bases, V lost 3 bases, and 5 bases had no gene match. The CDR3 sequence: CASSPIPGGTEAFF. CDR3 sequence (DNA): TGTGCCAGCTCACCTATTCCAGGGGGCACTGAAGCTTTCTTT.

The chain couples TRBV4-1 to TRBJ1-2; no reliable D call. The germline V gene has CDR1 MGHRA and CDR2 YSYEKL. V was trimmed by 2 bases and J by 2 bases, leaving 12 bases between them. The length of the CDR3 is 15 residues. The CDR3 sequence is CASSQQGRGNYGYTF. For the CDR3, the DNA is TGCGCCAGCAGCCAACAAGGACGGGGAAACTATGGCTACACCTTC.

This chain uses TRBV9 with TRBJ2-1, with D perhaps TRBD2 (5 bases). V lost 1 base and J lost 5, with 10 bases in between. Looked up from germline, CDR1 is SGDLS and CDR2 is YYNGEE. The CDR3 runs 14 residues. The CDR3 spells CASSVLSGNNEQFF. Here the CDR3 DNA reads TGTGCCAGCAGCGTATTGTCGGGAAACAATGAGCAGTTCTTC.

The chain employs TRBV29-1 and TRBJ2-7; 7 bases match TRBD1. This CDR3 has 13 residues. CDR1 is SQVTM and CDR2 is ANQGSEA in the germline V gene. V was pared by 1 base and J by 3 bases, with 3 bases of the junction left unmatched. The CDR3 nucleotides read TGCAGCGTTGAAGGCGCAGGGGGCTACGAGCAGTACTTC. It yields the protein CSVEGAGGYEQYF.

The CDR3 here is CASSRNQGSEQYF. CDR3 sequence (DNA): TGCGCCAGCAGCCGTAATCAGGGTTCCGAGCAGTACTTC. The chain joins TRBV4-3 to TRBJ2-7; D may be TRBD1 (5 bases). Germline V CDR1 and CDR2: LGHNA, YSLEER. The CDR3 is 13 amino acids. The ends were cut back, 4 bases at V and 6 bases at J, with 13 bases in the middle.

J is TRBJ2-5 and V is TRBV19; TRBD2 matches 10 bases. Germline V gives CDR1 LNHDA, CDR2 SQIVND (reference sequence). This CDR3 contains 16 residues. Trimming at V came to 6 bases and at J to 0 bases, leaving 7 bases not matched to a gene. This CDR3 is CASRGMLAGDQETQYF. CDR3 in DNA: TGTGCCAGTAGGGGGATGCTAGCGGGGGACCAAGAGACCCAGTACTTC.

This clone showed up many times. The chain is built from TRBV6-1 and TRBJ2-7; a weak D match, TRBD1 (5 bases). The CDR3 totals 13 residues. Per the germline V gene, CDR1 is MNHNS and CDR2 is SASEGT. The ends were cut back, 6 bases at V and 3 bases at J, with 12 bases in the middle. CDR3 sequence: CASSAQGGYEQYF. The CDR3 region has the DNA TGTGCCAGCAGCGCCCAGGGTGGCTACGAGCAGTACTTC.

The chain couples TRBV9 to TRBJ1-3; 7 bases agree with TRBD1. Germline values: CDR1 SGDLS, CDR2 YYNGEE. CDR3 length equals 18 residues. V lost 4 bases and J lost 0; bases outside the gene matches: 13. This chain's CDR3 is CASSPLRGTVTSGNTIYF. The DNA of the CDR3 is TGTGCCAGCAGCCCTCTGAGGGGGACAGTAACCTCTGGAAACACCATATATTTT.

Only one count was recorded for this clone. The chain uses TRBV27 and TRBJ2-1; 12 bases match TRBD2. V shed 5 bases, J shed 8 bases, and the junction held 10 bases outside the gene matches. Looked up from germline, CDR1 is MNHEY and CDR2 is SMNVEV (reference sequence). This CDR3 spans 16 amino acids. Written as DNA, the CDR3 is TGTGCCAGCAGTGCCAACCTAGCGGGAGGGCCGGATGAGCAGTTCTTC. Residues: CASSANLAGGPDEQFF.

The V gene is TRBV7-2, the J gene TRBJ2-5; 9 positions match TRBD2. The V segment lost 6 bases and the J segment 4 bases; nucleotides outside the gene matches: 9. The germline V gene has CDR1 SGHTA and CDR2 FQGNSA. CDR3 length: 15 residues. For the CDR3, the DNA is TGTGCCAGCAGACAACCGGGACTAGCAGTAGAGACCCAGTACTTC. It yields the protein CASRQPGLAVETQYF.

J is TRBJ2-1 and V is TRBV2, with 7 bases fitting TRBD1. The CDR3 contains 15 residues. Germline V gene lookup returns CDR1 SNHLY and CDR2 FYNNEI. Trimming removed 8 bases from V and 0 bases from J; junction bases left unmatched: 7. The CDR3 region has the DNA TGTGCCAGCTCAGGGGGTCTCCCCTCCTACAATGAGCAGTTCTTC. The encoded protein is CASSGGLPSYNEQFF. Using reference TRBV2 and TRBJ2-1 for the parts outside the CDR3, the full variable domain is EPEVTQTPSHQVTQMGQEVILRCVPISNHLYFYWYRQILGQKVEFLVSFYNNEISEKSEIFDDQFSVERPDGSNFTLKIRSTKLEDSAMYFCASSGGLPSYNEQFFGPGTRLTVL.

CDR3 residues: CASRVLGGAQHF. CDR3 in DNA: TGTGCCAGCAGAGTGCTCGGGGGTGCCCAGCATTTT. The chain links TRBV28 to TRBJ1-5; possibly TRBD1 for D (5 bases). Germline lookup yields CDR1 MDHEN and CDR2 SYDVKM. Trimming stripped 6 bases from V and 11 bases from J, with 14 bases between. The CDR3 is made up of 12 amino acids.

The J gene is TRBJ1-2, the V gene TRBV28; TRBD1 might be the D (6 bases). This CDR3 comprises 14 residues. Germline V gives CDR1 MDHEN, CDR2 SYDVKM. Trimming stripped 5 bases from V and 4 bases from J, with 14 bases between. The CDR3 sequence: CASSMQGFSYGYTF. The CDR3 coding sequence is TGTGCCAGCAGTATGCAGGGGTTTAGCTATGGCTACACCTTC.

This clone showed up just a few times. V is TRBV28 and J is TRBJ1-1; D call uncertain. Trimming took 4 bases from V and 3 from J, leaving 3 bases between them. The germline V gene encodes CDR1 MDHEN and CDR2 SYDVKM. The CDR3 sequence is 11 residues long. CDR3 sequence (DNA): TGTGCCAGCAGTTCGGACACTGAAGCTTTCTTT. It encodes CASSSDTEAFF.

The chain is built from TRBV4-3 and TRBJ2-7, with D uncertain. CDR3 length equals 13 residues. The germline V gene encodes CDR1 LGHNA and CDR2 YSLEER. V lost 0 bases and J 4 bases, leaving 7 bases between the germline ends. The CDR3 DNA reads TGCGCCAGCAGCCAAGATTCCCGGTACGAGCAGTACTTC. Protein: CASSQDSRYEQYF.

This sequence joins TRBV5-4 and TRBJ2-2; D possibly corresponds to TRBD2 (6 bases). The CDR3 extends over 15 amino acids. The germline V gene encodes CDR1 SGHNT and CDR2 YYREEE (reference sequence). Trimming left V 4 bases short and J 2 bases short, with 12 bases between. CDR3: CASSQSGLNTGELFF. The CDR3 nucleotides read TGTGCCAGCAGCCAGTCGGGACTCAACACCGGGGAGCTGTTTTTT.

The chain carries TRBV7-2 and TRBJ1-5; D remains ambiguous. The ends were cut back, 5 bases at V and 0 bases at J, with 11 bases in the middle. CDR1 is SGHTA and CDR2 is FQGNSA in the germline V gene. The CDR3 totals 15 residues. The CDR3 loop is CASSLGRVSNQPQHF. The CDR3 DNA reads TGTGCCAGCAGCCTCGGGAGGGTTAGCAATCAGCCCCAGCATTTT.

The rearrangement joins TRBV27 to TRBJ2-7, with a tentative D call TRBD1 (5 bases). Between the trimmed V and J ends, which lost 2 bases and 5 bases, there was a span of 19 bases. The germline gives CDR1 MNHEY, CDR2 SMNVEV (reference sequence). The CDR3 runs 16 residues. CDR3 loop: CASSLGFGAMSNEQYF. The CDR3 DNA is TGTGCCAGCAGTTTAGGGTTTGGGGCAATGTCGAACGAGCAGTACTTC.

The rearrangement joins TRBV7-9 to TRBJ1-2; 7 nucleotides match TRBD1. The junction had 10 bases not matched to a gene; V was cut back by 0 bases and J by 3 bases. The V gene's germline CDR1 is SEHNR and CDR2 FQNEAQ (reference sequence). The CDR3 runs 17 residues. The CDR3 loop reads CASSLAVRTGDHYGYTF. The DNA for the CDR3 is TGTGCCAGCAGCTTAGCGGTTAGGACAGGAGATCACTATGGCTACACCTTC.

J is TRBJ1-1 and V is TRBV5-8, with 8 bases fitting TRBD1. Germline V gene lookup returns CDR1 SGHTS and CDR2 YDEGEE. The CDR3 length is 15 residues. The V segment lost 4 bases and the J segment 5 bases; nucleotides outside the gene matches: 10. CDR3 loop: CASSRPRGLGTEAFF. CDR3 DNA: TGTGCCAGCAGCCGACCCAGGGGGCTGGGAACTGAAGCTTTCTTT. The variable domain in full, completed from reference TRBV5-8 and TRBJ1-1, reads EAGVTQSPTHLIKTRGQQATLRCSPISGHTSVYWYQQALGLGLQFLLWYDEGEERNRGNFPPRFSGRQFPNYSSELNVNALELEDSALYLCASSRPRGLGTEAFFGQGTRLTVV.

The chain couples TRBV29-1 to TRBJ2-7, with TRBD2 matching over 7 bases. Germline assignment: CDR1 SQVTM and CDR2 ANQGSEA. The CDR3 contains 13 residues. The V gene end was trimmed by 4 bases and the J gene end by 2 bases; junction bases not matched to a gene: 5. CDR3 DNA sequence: TGCAGCGTTGTGGGGGGGGGAACCTACGAGCAGTACTTC. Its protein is CSVVGGGTYEQYF.

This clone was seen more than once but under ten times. The CDR3 DNA follows: TGTGCCAGCAGACCAGGTCTTATGAGAGATACGCAGTATTTT. Protein product: CASRPGLMRDTQYF. The V and J genes are TRBV6-1 and TRBJ2-3; D gene uncertain. The CDR3 has 14 residues. V lost 6 bases to trimming and J lost 5 bases, with 15 bases between them. CDR1 MNHNS and CDR2 SASEGT come from the germline V gene.

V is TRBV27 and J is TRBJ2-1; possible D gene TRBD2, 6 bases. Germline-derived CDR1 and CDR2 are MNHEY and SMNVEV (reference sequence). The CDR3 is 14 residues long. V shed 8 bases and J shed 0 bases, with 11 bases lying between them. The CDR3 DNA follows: TGTGCCAGCGGTTCAGCGGGCTCCTACAATGAGCAGTTCTTC. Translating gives CASGSAGSYNEQFF.

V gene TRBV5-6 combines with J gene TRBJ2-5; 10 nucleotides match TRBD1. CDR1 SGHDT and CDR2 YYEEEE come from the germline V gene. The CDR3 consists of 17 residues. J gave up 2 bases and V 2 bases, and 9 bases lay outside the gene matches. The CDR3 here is CASSLLRDRGTQETQYF. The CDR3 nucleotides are TGTGCCAGCAGCTTATTGCGGGACAGGGGTACTCAAGAGACCCAGTACTTC.

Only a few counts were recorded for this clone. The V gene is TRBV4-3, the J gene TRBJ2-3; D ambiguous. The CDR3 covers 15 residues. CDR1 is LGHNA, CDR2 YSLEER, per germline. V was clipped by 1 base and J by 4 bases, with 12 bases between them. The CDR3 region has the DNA TGCGCCAGCAGCCAAGGAAGTAGAGGCGCAGATACGCAGTATTTT. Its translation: CASSQGSRGADTQYF.

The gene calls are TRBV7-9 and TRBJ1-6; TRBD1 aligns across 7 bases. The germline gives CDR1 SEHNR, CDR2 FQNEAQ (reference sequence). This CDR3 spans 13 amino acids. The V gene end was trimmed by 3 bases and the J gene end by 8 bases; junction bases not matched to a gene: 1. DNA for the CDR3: TGTGCCAGCAGCTTCACAGGGGATTCACCCCTCCACTTT. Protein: CASSFTGDSPLHF. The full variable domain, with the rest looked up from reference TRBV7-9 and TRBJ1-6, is DTGVSQNPRHKITKRGQNVTFRCDPISEHNRLYWYRQTLGQGPEFLTYFQNEAQLEKSRLLSDRFSAERPKGSFSTLEIQRTEQGDSAMYLCASSFTGDSPLHFGNGTRLTVT.

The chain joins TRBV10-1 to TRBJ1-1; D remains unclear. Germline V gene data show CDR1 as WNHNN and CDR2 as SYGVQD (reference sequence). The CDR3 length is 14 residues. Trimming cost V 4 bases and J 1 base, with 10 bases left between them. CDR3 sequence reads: CASSGLTGNTEAFF. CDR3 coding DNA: TGCGCCAGCAGTGGGTTAACCGGGAACACTGAAGCTTTCTTT.